A single sample gave rise to the 9 T cell receptor beta chains below, sequenced in a study of blood T cells in healthy people across ages. A second roughly 6 to 11 cycle PCR used barcoded and J-beta primers. In TCRdb, the 5' RACE reads were re-called with MiXCR into one record per CDR3 protein. The sample lists some 1.5 million distinct CDR3 sequences, about 30% occurring once. What was sequenced was blood. The receptors stem from a woman aged 25 to 39 in good health.

This clonotype was observed a handful of times. The chain uses TRBV2 and TRBJ2-3; D assignment may be TRBD1 or TRBD2 (6 bases each). CDR1 is SNHLY and CDR2 is FYNNEI in the germline V gene. There are 16 residues in the CDR3. V was shortened by 5 bases and J by 2 bases, with 17 bases between the two germline ends. The CDR3 loop reads CASSRGDWDDTDTQYF. CDR3 nucleotide sequence: TGTGCCAGCAGTAGGGGGGATTGGGATGACACAGATACGCAGTATTTT.

This chain connects TRBV7-9 to TRBJ1-6; D remains unclear. The CDR3 extends over 14 amino acids. Trimming cost V 5 bases and J 5 bases, with 10 bases left between them. Germline CDR1 is SEHNR and CDR2 is FQNEAQ (reference sequence). The CDR3 DNA follows: TGTGCCAGCAGCCGTTTACAAGATAATTCACCCCTCCACTTT. This codes for CASSRLQDNSPLHF.

The chain has TRBV5-1 and TRBJ2-3; D is perhaps TRBD2 (6 bases). The CDR3 sequence is 15 residues long. Trimming took 6 bases from V and 4 from J, leaving 18 bases between them. Per the germline V gene, CDR1 is SGHRS and CDR2 is YFSETQ. In DNA, the CDR3 is TGCGCCAGCACCCGCGGGATTGCTGGCGCAGATACGCAGTATTTT. This translates into CASTRGIAGADTQYF.

There are many counts of this clonotype. The V gene is TRBV6-6, the J gene TRBJ2-1; no firm D call. Germline CDR1 MNHNY, CDR2 SVGAGI (reference sequence). The CDR3 loop spans 15 amino acids. The germline V and J ends were trimmed by 6 bases and 0 bases, with 12 bases remaining between them. CDR3 nucleotides: TGTGCCAGCAGCTTCGACGGTACCTCCTACAATGAGCAGTTCTTC. It is translated as CASSFDGTSYNEQFF.

This clonotype was counted only a few times. The genes are TRBV20-1 and TRBJ2-1, with a tentative D call TRBD2 (6 bases). Trimming removed 0 bases from V and 6 bases from J, with 18 bases in between. Germline loops: CDR1 DFQATT, CDR2 SNEGSKA (reference sequence). The CDR3 is 16 residues long. This CDR3 reads CSARDRWRGTFNEQFF. The CDR3, as DNA: TGCAGTGCTAGAGATAGGTGGCGGGGCACCTTCAATGAGCAGTTCTTC.

The chain has TRBV5-1 and TRBJ2-7; maybe TRBD1 (6 bases). Per the germline V gene, CDR1 is SGHRS and CDR2 is YFSETQ. This CDR3 has 15 amino acids. V was clipped by 3 bases and J by 3 bases, with 16 bases between them. The CDR3 is CASSWGQGLYYEQYF. The CDR3, as DNA: TGCGCCAGCAGCTGGGGGCAGGGATTGTACTACGAGCAGTACTTC.

The rearrangement links TRBV18 to TRBJ2-7; 12 nucleotides align to TRBD1. Germline V gives CDR1 KGHSH, CDR2 LQKENI. The CDR3 length is 15 residues. V lost 3 bases, J lost 10 bases, and 10 bases stayed unmatched. CDR3 in amino acids: CASSPGTGGWEKQYF. The CDR3, as DNA: TGTGCCAGCTCACCCGGGACAGGGGGCTGGGAGAAACAGTACTTC.

V usage is TRBV5-1 and J usage is TRBJ2-1; TRBD2 agrees at 10 bases. Germline V lookup: CDR1 SGHRS, CDR2 YFSETQ. V was clipped by 3 bases and J by 9 bases; unmatched bases: 9. The CDR3 loop spans 15 amino acids. This chain's CDR3 is CASSWGTSDGGEQFF. CDR3 in DNA: TGCGCCAGCAGCTGGGGGACTAGCGATGGAGGTGAGCAGTTCTTC.

Comment on this clonotype: An end of the junction differs from the germline gene, which may be a read error. The gene calls are TRBV7-2 and TRBJ2-3; 15 nucleotides line up with TRBD2. This CDR3 comprises 18 residues. CDR1 is SGHTA and CDR2 is FQGNSA in the germline V gene. The CDR3 bases are TGTGCCAGCAGCACCTTCAGGACTAGCGGGGGGGCAACAGATATGCAGTATTTT. Protein sequence: CASSTFRTSGGATDMQYF.